This is a list of T cell receptor beta chains from one sample in a study of T cells in localized non-small cell lung cancer. Sequencing used immunoSEQ multiplex PCR; TCRdb keeps in-frame clones, though not all of them. The sample lists about 59,000 clones, just over 90% occurring once. The sample here was peripheral blood, taken before any cancer treatment. All receptors come from a man aged 40 to 70 with stage I lung adenocarcinoma. Both conserved end residues are part of each CDR3. The D gene is left open where the match is weak. Clone size is not always given. Where it is, it says once, few, many or a class for expanded clones.

V,D,size,J,length,CDR3,DNA
TRBV7-9,TRBD1,-,TRBJ1-1,15,CASSPITGGVTEAFF,TGTGCCAGCAGCCCGATAACAGGGGGGGTCACTGAAGCTTTCTTT
TRBV7-2,-,few,TRBJ2-7,15,CASSLRGTGEYEQYF,TGTGCCAGCAGCTTGCGCGGGACGGGTGAATACGAGCAGTACTTC
TRBV6-5,TRBD2,once,TRBJ2-3,16,CASSYRTSGRTDTQYF,TGTGCCAGCAGTTACCGGACTAGCGGGAGGACAGATACGCAGTATTTT
TRBV28,-,-,TRBJ1-1,14,CASSLDTGRTEAFF,TGTGCCAGCAGTTTAGATACAGGGAGGACTGAAGCTTTCTTT
TRBV14,-,-,TRBJ1-3,15,CASSQVAGRGNTIYF,TGTGCCAGCAGCCAAGTTGCGGGCCGTGGAAACACCATATATTTT
TRBV6-1,-,-,TRBJ1-3,13,CASLDNSGNTIYF,TGTGCCAGCCTGGACAACTCTGGAAACACCATATATTTT
TRBV6-5,-,-,TRBJ2-7,15,CASSSRADRSYEQYF,TGTGCCAGCAGTTCCAGGGCAGACCGCTCCTACGAGCAGTACTTC
TRBV6-1,-,once,TRBJ2-7,10,CASGLYEQYF,TGTGCCTCGGGCCTCTACGAGCAGTACTTC
TRBV10-3,-,-,TRBJ2-2,12,CAISGPTGELFF,TGTGCCATCAGCGGCCCGACAGGGGAGCTGTTTTTT
TRBV10-3,-,-,TRBJ2-7,15,CAIRTSGTRSYEQYF,TGTGCCATCAGGACATCCGGGACACGCTCCTACGAGCAGTACTTC
TRBV7-9,TRBD1,-,TRBJ1-2,15,CASSALTGGSSGYTF,TGTGCCAGCAGCGCTCTGACAGGGGGGAGTAGTGGCTACACCTTC
TRBV6-1,TRBD1,-,TRBJ2-7,16,CASSGPGQGASYEQYF,TGTGCCAGCAGTGGGCCGGGACAGGGGGCCTCCTACGAGCAGTACTTC
TRBV5-1,-,once,TRBJ2-1,11,CASSLDSPLFF,TGCGCCAGCAGCTTGGACTCGCCACTGTTCTTC
TRBV10-3,-,few,TRBJ1-4,14,CAISEVSHNEKLFF,TGTGCCATCAGTGAGGTCAGCCATAATGAAAAACTGTTTTTT
TRBV21-1,-,-,TRBJ1-5,19,CASTKKGRWVGRSNQPQHF,TGTGCCAGCACGAAAAAGGGGCGGTGGGTGGGGAGGAGCAATCAGCCCCAGCATTTT
TRBV11-2,-,few,TRBJ1-5,15,CASSLDGRGGQPQHF,TGTGCCAGCAGCTTAGATGGGAGGGGGGGTCAGCCCCAGCATTTT
TRBV7-2,TRBD2,-,TRBJ2-1,14,CASSHWGLNNEQFF,TGTGCCAGCAGCCACTGGGGACTAAACAATGAGCAGTTCTTC
TRBV30,TRBD1,once,TRBJ2-7,13,CAWSVDRDHEQYF,TGTGCCTGGAGTGTTGACAGGGACCACGAGCAGTACTTC
TRBV11-3,TRBD2,-,TRBJ2-5,16,CASSLRGLAGVETQYF,TGTGCCAGCAGCTTGAGGGGACTAGCGGGGGTAGAGACCCAGTACTTC
TRBV5-1,TRBD1,-,TRBJ2-3,16,CASSLAVTGATDTQYF,TGCGCCAGCAGCTTGGCCGTGACAGGGGCCACAGATACGCAGTATTTT
TRBV19,-,-,TRBJ1-6,15,CASSSTGHLNSPLHF,TGTGCCAGTAGTTCCACGGGACACCTAAATTCACCCCTCCACTTT
TRBV7-2,TRBD2,-,TRBJ2-3,16,CASSLREISGRDTQYF,TGTGCCAGCAGCTTAAGGGAAATTAGCGGGAGGGATACGCAGTATTTT
TRBV6-1,-,-,TRBJ1-2,15,CASSEAGEAAYGYTF,TGTGCCAGCAGTGAAGCGGGGGAAGCTGCCTATGGCTACACCTTC
TRBV28,-,-,TRBJ2-3,12,CASSFRRGTQYF,TGTGCCAGCAGTTTCAGGCGAGGTACGCAGTATTTT
TRBV30,-,-,TRBJ1-2,12,CAWSGGADGYTF,TGTGCCTGGAGCGGAGGGGCAGATGGCTACACCTTC
TRBV15,-,-,TRBJ2-6,18,CATSRAARVSSGANVLTF,TGTGCCACCAGCAGAGCGGCCAGGGTGAGCTCTGGGGCCAACGTCCTGACTTTC
TRBV6-5,-,-,TRBJ2-1,12,CASSYSGNEQFF,TGTGCCAGCAGCTATAGTGGAAATGAGCAGTTCTTC
TRBV5-6,TRBD1,-,TRBJ2-5,14,CASSYPGTVETQYF,TGTGCCAGCAGCTACCCCGGGACAGTCGAGACCCAGTACTTC
TRBV7-2,-,-,TRBJ1-1,13,CASSFWQNTEAFF,TGTGCCAGCAGCTTCTGGCAGAACACTGAAGCTTTCTTT
TRBV5-1,TRBD1,-,TRBJ2-7,16,CASSHVTTGQGHEQYF,TGCGCCAGCAGCCATGTAACCACGGGACAGGGGCACGAGCAGTACTTC
TRBV5-4,-,-,TRBJ2-3,13,CASSPPGTDTQYF,TGTGCCAGCAGCCCCCCAGGGACAGATACGCAGTATTTT
TRBV19,TRBD1,-,TRBJ1-1,13,CASSYYRGTEAFF,TGTGCCAGTAGCTATTACAGGGGCACTGAAGCTTTCTTT
TRBV7-2,-,-,TRBJ2-5,14,CASSPGYAWETQYF,TGTGCCAGCAGCCCCGGGTATGCTTGGGAGACCCAGTACTTC
TRBV5-1,-,-,TRBJ2-1,15,CASSFQGRSYNEQFF,TGCGCCAGCAGCTTCCAAGGACGCTCCTACAATGAGCAGTTCTTC
TRBV28,-,-,TRBJ2-5,16,CASSETDGWVGETQYF,TGTGCCAGCAGTGAAACAGACGGGTGGGTAGGAGAGACCCAGTACTTC
TRBV11-2,-,-,TRBJ2-4,17,CASSLEGNGLAKNIQYF,TGTGCCAGCAGCTTAGAGGGGAACGGGTTAGCCAAAAACATTCAGTACTTC
TRBV15,-,-,TRBJ1-1,15,CATSREKGSNTEAFF,TGTGCCACCAGCAGAGAAAAGGGCTCGAACACTGAAGCTTTCTTT
TRBV11-2,-,-,TRBJ1-1,13,CASSFGLNTEAFF,TGTGCCAGCAGCTTTGGACTGAACACTGAAGCTTTCTTT
TRBV5-5,-,-,TRBJ1-3,15,CASSFNPTSGNTIYF,TGTGCCAGCAGCTTTAACCCGACCTCTGGAAACACCATATATTTT
TRBV4-2,-,-,TRBJ1-4,14,CASSQEIRNEKLFF,TGTGCCAGCAGCCAGGAAATTCGAAATGAAAAACTGTTTTTT
TRBV19,-,few,TRBJ1-1,13,CASSATENTEAFF,TGTGCCAGTAGTGCGACAGAGAACACTGAAGCTTTCTTT
TRBV29-1,-,-,TRBJ2-2,15,CSVEEGTSNTGELFF,TGCAGCGTTGAAGAGGGGACTTCTAACACCGGGGAGCTGTTTTTT
TRBV28,-,-,TRBJ2-3,14,CASSLSGFADTQYF,TGTGCCAGCAGTTTATCCGGGTTTGCAGATACGCAGTATTTT
TRBV7-6,-,-,TRBJ2-7,14,CASSPTQGRYEQYF,TGTGCCAGCAGCCCGACACAGGGCAGGTACGAGCAGTACTTC
TRBV18,-,-,TRBJ1-2,16,CASSPGSGSSNYGYTF,TGTGCCAGCTCACCAGGTTCAGGGAGCTCCAACTATGGCTACACCTTC
TRBV6-5,TRBD2,-,TRBJ2-5,16,CASSYFTSGRQETQYF,TGTGCCAGCAGTTACTTTACCAGCGGGAGACAGGAGACCCAGTACTTC
TRBV7-9,-,-,TRBJ2-3,14,CASTGGGLADTQYF,TGTGCCAGCACAGGGGGGGGGCTCGCAGATACGCAGTATTTT
TRBV4-1,TRBD1,-,TRBJ1-5,17,CASSQPPTGGGYQPQHF,TGCGCCAGCAGCCAGCCCCCGACAGGGGGCGGGTATCAGCCCCAGCATTTT
TRBV10-3,-,-,TRBJ2-5,16,CAISESGAPTPETQYF,TGTGCCATCAGTGAGTCGGGGGCCCCCACCCCTGAGACCCAGTACTTC
TRBV4-2,-,-,TRBJ2-1,17,CASSQGSGYSSYNEQFF,TGTGCCAGCAGCCAAGGATCAGGGTACTCTTCCTACAATGAGCAGTTCTTC
TRBV5-5,-,once,TRBJ1-1,13,CASSWTANTEAFF,TGTGCCAGCAGCTGGACAGCAAACACTGAAGCTTTCTTT
TRBV19,TRBD2,-,TRBJ2-4,14,CASSMVAGSNIQYF,TGTGCCAGTAGTATGGTAGCGGGATCAAACATTCAGTACTTC
TRBV5-1,-,-,TRBJ2-1,14,CASSSGPPYNEQFF,TGCGCCAGCAGCTCAGGACCGCCCTACAATGAGCAGTTCTTC